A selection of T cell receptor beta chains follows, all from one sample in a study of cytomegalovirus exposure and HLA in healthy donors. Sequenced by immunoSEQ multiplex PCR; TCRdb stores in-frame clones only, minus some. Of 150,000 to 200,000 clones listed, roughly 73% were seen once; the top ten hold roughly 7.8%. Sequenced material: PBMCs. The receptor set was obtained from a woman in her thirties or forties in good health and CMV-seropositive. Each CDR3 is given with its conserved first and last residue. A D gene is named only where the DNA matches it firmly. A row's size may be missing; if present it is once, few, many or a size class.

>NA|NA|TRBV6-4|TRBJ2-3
TGTGCCAGCAGTGTTAACGAGGGGGACACAGATACGCAGTATTTT
CASSVNEGDTDTQYF
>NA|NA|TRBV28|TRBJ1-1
TGTGCCAGCAGTTCAACAGGTGGGATCCTGAACACTGAAGCTTTCTTT
CASSSTGGILNTEAFF
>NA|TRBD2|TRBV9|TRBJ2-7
TGTGCCAGCAGCCCCCTAGGACTAGACCCTTACGAGCAGTACTTC
CASSPLGLDPYEQYF
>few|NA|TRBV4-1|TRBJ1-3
TGCGCCAGCAGCTCGGGGGAGACTACCTCTGGAAACACCATATATTTT
CASSSGETTSGNTIYF
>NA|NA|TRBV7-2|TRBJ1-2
TGTGCCAGCAGCTTAGAGCAGGAAAGCTATGGCTACACCTTC
CASSLEQESYGYTF
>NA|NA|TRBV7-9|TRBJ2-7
TGTGCCAGCAGCTTAGGTGCCCGGAGCGGTGTCTACGAGCAGTACTTC
CASSLGARSGVYEQYF
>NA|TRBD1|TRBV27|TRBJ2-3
TGTGCCAGCAGTCCCTCGGGACAGGGGCTAAGTAGCACAGATACGCAGTATTTT
CASSPSGQGLSSTDTQYF
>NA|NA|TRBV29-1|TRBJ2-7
TGCAGCGTAACCGGGACCTACGAGCAGTACTTC
CSVTGTYEQYF
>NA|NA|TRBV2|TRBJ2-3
TGCGCCAGCAGTGAAGCGCTTCGGGGGGATACGCAGTATTTT
CASSEALRGDTQYF
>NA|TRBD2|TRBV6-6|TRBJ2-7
TGTGCCAGCAGTTACTCCGCTAGCGGGAGGGACTACGAGCAGTACTTC
CASSYSASGRDYEQYF
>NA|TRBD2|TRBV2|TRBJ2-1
TGTGCCAGCAGATTAACTAGCGGGAGTTACAATGAGCAGTTCTTC
CASRLTSGSYNEQFF
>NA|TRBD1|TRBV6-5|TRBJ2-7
TGTGCCAGCAGCACCGGGACAGGGTACGAGCAGTACTTC
CASSTGTGYEQYF
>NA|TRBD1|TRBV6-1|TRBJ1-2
TGTGCCAGCAGAACATCCGGGACAGATTATGGCTACACCTTC
CASRTSGTDYGYTF
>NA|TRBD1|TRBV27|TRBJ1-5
TGTGCCAGCAGTCCCCGGTCGCCCAACGACAGGGGGGGGAATCAGCCCCAGCATTTT
CASSPRSPNDRGGNQPQHF
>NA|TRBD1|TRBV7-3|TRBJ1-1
TGTGCCAGCACCGATGGGGGAGCAACAGGGGAGGCTTTCTTT
CASTDGGATGEAFF
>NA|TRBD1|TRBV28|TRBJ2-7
TGTGGAGTGGGAGGGACAGGGGTTAGCTCCTACGAGCAGTACTTC
CGVGGTGVSSYEQYF
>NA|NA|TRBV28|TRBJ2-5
TGTGCCAGCAGCCCACCACCGGGAGTCGGAGAGACCCAGTACTTC
CASSPPPGVGETQYF
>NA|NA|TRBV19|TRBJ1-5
TGTGCCAGTGCACGACATGGGAGCAATCAGCCCCAGCATTTT
CASARHGSNQPQHF
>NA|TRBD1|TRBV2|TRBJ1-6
TGTGCCAGATTAAACGGACAGGGGGCAGGTTCACCCCTCCACTTT
CARLNGQGAGSPLHF
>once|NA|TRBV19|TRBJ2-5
TGTGCCAGTAGTATCTTGCGCGGGGAGACCCAGTACTTC
CASSILRGETQYF
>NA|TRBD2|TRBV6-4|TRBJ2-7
TGTGCCAGCAGTCCGGGACCCTGGGGGGGAGAGCAGTACTTC
CASSPGPWGGEQYF
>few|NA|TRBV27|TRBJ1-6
TGTGCCAGCAGTTTTATCGGGGAGGGCGTTTATAATTCACCCCTCCACTTT
CASSFIGEGVYNSPLHF
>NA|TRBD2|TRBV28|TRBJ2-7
TGTGCCAGCACAGCGGGGGCCCCGTACGAGCAGTACTTC
CASTAGAPYEQYF